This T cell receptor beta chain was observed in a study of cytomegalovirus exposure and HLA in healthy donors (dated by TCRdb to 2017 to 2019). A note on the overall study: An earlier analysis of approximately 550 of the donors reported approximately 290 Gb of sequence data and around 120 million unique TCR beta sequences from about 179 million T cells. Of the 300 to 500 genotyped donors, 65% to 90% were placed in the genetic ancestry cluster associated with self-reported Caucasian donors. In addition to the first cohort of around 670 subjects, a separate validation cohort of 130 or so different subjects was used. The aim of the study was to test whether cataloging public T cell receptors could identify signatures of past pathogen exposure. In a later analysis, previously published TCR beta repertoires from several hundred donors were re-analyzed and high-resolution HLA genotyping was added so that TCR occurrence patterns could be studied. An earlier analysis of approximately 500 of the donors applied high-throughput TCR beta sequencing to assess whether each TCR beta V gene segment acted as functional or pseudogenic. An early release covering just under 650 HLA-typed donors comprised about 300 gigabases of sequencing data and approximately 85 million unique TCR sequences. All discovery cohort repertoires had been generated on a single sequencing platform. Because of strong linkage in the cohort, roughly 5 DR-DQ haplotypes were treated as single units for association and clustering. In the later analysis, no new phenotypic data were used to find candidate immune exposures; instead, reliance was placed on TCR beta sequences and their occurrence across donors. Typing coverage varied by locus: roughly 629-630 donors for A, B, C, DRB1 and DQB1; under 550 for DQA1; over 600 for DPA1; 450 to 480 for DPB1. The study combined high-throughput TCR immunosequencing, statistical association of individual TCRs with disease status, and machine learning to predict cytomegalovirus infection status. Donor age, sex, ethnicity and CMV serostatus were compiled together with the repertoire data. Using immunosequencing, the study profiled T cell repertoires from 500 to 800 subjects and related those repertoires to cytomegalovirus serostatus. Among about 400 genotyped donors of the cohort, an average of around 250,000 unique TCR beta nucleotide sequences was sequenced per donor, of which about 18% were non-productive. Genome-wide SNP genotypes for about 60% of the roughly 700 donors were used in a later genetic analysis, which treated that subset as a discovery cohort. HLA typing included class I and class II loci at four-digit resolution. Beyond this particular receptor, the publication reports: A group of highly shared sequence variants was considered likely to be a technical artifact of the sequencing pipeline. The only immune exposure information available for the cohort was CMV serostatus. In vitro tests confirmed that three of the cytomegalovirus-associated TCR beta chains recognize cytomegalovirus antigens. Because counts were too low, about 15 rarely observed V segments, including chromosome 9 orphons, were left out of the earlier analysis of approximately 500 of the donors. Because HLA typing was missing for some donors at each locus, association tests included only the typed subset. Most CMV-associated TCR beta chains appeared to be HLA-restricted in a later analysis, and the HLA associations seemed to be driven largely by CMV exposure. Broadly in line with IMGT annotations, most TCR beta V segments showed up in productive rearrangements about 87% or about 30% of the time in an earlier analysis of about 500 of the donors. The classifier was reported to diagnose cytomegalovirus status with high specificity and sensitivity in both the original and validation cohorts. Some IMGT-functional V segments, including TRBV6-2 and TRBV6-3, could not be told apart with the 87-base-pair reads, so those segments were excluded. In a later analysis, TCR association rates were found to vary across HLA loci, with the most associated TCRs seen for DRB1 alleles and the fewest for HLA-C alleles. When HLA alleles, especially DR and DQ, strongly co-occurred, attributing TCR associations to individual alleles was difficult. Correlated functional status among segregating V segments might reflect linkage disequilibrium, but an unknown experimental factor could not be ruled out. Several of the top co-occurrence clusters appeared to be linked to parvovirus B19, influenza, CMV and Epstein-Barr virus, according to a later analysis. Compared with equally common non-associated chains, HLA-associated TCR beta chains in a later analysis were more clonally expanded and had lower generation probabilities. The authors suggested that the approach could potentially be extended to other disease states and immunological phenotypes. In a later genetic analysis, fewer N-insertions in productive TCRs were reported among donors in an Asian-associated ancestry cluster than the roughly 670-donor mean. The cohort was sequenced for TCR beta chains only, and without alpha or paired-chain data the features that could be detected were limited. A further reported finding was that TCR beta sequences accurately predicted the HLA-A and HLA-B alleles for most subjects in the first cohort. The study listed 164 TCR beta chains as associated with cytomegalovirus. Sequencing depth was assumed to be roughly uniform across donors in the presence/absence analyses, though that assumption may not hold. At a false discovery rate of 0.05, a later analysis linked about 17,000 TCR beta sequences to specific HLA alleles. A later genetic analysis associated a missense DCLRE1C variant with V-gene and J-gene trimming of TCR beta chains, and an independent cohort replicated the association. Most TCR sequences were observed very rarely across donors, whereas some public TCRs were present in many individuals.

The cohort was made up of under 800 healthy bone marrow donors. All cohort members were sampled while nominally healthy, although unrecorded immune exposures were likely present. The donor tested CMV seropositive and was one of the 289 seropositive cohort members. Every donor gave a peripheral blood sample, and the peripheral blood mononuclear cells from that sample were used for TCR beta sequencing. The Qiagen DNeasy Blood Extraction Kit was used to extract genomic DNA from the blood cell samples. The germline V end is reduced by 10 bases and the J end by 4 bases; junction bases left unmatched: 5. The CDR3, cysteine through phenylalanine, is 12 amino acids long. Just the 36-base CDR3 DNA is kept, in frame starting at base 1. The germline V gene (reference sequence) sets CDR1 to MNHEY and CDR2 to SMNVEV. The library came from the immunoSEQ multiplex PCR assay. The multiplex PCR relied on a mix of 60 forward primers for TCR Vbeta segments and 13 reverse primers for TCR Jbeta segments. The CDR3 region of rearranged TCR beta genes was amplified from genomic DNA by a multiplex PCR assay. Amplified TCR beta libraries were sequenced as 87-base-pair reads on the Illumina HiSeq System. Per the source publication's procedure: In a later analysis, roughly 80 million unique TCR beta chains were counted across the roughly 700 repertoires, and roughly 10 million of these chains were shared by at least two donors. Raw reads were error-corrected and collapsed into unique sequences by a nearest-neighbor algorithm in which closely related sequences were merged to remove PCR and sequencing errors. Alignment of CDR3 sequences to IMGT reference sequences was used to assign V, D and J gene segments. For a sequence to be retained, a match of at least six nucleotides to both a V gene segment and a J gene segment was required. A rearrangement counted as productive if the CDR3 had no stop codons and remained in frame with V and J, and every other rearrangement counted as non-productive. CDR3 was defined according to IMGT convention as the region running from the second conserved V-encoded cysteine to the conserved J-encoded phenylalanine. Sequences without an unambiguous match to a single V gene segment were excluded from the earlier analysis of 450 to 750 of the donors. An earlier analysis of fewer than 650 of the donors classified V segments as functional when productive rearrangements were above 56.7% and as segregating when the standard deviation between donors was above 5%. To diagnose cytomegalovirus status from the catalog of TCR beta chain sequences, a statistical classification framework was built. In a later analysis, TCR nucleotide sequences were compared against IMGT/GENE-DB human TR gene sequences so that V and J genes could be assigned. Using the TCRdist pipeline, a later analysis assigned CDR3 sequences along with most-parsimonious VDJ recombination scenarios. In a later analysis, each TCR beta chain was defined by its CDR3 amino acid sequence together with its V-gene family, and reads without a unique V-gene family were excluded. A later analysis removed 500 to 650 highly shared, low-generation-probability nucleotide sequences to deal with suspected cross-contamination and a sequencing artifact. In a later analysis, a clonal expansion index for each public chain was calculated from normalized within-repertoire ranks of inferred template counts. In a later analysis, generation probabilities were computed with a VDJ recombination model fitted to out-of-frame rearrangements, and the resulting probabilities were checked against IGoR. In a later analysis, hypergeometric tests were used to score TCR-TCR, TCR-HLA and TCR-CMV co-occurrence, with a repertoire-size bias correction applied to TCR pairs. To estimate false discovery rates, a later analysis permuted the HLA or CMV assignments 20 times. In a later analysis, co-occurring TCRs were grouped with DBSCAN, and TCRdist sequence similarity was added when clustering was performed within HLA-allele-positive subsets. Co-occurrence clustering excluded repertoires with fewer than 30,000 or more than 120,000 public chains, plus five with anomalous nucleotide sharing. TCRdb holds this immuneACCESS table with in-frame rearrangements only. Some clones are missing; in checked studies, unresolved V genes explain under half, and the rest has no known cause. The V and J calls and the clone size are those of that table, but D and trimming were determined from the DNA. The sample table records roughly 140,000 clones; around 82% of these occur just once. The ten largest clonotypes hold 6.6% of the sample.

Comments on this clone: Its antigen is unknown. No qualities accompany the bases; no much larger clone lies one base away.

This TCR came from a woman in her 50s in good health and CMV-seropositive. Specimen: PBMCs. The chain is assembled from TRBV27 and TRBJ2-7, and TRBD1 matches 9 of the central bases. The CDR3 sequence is CATRTGEYEQYF. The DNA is TGTGCCACCCGGACAGGGGAGTACGAGCAGTACTTC.